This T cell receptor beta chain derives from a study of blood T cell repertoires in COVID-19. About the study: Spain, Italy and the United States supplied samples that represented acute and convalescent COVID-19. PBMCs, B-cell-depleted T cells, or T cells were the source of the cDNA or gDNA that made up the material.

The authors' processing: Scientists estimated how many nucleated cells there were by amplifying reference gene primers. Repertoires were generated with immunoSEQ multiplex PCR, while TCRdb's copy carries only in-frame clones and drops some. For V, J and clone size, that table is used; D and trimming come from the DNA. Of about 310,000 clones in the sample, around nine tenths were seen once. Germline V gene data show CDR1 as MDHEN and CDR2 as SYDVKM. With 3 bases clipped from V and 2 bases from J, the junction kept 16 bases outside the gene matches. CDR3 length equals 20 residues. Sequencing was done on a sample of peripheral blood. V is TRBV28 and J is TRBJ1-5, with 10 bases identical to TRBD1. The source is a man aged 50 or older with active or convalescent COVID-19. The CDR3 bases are TGTGCCAGCAGTTTTGACAGGGGGCGCGGAAGCAAGTGGGGCAATCAGCCCCAGCATTTT. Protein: CASSFDRGRGSKWGNQPQHF.